This is a list of T cell receptor beta chains from one sample in a study of follicular helper T cells after annual influenza vaccination. The protocol was immunoSEQ multiplex PCR, while the TCRdb copy is restricted to in-frame clones and leaves out a portion. The table includes 8,500 to 9,000 clones, 70% to 90% detected once. Sequencing used CXCR5+ CD38- circulating T follicular helper cells from blood, obtained 7 days after influenza vaccination. These TCRs come from an adult who received the influenza vaccine. Each CDR3 is given with its conserved first and last residue.

v_gene,j_gene,CDR3aa
TRBV9,TRBJ2-2,CASSVRWGGELFF
TRBV7-9,TRBJ2-1,CASLKSGTDYNEQFF
TRBV5-1,TRBJ1-1,CASGTQGAQTEAFF
TRBV28,TRBJ1-2,CASSPSGTGFGYTF
TRBV6-5,TRBJ2-1,CASSQTSTEQFF
TRBV18,TRBJ2-3,CASSPRTSGGAATQYF
TRBV5-1,TRBJ1-5,CASSLNSANQPQHF
TRBV27,TRBJ1-5,CASSLSGGQLSNQPQHF
TRBV29-1,TRBJ1-1,CSVERVEAFF
TRBV7-3,TRBJ2-5,CASSEGLAIQETQYF
TRBV12-5,TRBJ2-5,CASGLGDPGGQETQYF
TRBV7-3,TRBJ2-1,CASSPRLGTSGYNAQFF
TRBV6-1,TRBJ2-2,CASSDPLGVTGELFF
TRBV19,TRBJ2-1,CASTARGERAGEQFF
TRBV15,TRBJ2-6,CATGRGVEGSGANVLTF
TRBV28,TRBJ2-4,CASATHGEGKNIQYF
TRBV28,TRBJ1-2,CASTRGGAYGYTF
TRBV18,TRBJ2-4,CASTSGQGNIQYF
TRBV19,TRBJ2-3,CASSSTTDTQYF
TRBV4-2,TRBJ2-7,CASSQERSGGNYEQYF
TRBV19,TRBJ1-5,CASSWQNNQPQHF
TRBV5-6,TRBJ1-1,CASSLIGGLENTEAFF
TRBV28,TRBJ2-5,CASSSNLRDRETQYF
TRBV7-6,TRBJ2-7,CASSPDRGEQYF
TRBV7-9,TRBJ2-2,CASNSLAGGTGELFF
TRBV5-1,TRBJ2-5,CASSLGGSSTETQYF